The 18 T cell receptor beta chains presented below share a single source sample, sequenced in a study of Ad26.COV2.S vaccination and SARS-CoV-2 variants. Profiling relied on immunoSEQ multiplex PCR, and the TCRdb table lists in-frame clones only, not all of them. The sample yields roughly 400,000 clones, over 75% seen once. Indicated treatment: over 15 received Ad26.COV2.S at low or high dose, single or two shots; 5 received placebo; per-sample allocation not given. The study sampled participants on day 63 after the first vaccine or placebo injection. Here the sequenced sample was peripheral blood, taken in a trial of Ad26.COV2.S vaccine versus placebo. The receptor set was obtained from a person between 18 and 65 years old who received the Ad26.COV2.S COVID-19 vaccine or a placebo.

V and J are TRBV19 and TRBJ1-3; D gene unclear. This CDR3 has 14 amino acids. In germline, CDR1 is LNHDA, CDR2 SQIVND (reference sequence). Trimming left V 0 bases short and J 4 bases short, with 7 bases between. CDR3 nucleotides: TGTGCCAGTAGTATAGAAGGACGGGGAAACACCATATATTTT. Protein: CASSIEGRGNTIYF.

The chain joins TRBV9 to TRBJ1-2; TRBD1 aligns across 9 bases. The V segment lost 0 bases and the J segment 5 bases; nucleotides outside the gene matches: 5. This CDR3 spans 15 amino acids. The germline V gene has CDR1 SGDLS and CDR2 YYNGEE. The CDR3, as DNA: TGTGCCAGCAGCGTAGGGGACAGGGACCCTTATGGCTACACCTTC. Amino acids: CASSVGDRDPYGYTF.

V gene TRBV9 combines with J gene TRBJ1-6; 7 nucleotides match TRBD1. V was pared by 1 base and J by 6 bases, with 4 bases of the junction left unmatched. Germline CDR1 reads SGDLS; CDR2 reads YYNGEE. The CDR3 sequence is 15 residues long. The CDR3 DNA reads TGTGCCAGCAGCGTAACCGGGGACAGTAATTCACCCCTCCACTTT. It is translated as CASSVTGDSNSPLHF.

Details on this clone: Other DNA sequences in the sample encode the same CDR3. This chain links TRBV18 with TRBJ2-7, with 8 bases that match TRBD2. V was clipped by 6 bases and J by 0 bases; unmatched bases: 4. CDR3 length: 14 amino acids. Looked up from germline, CDR1 is KGHSH and CDR2 is LQKENI. This CDR3 reads CASSPSGSSYEQYF. DNA of the CDR3: TGTGCCAGCTCCCCAAGCGGGAGCTCCTACGAGCAGTACTTC.

V usage is TRBV6-5 and J usage is TRBJ2-7, with D possibly matching TRBD1 (6 bases). V was shortened by 2 bases and J by 4 bases, with 9 bases between the two germline ends. This CDR3 spans 13 amino acids. Germline V gives CDR1 MNHEY, CDR2 SVGAGI. The CDR3 DNA reads TGTGCCAGCAGTTACACAGGGATTTACGAGCAGTACTTC. Amino acids: CASSYTGIYEQYF.

The chain has TRBV19 and TRBJ2-1; 12 bases align to TRBD2. Germline V gives CDR1 LNHDA, CDR2 SQIVND (reference sequence). V lost 3 bases and J lost 10; bases outside the gene matches: 10. The CDR3 loop spans 16 amino acids. CDR3 loop: CASSILLTSGSPEQFF. In DNA, the CDR3 is TGTGCCAGTAGTATTTTATTGACTAGCGGGAGTCCAGAGCAGTTCTTC.

The V and J genes are TRBV30 and TRBJ2-1; D is unclear. The germline V gene has CDR1 GTSNPN and CDR2 SVGIG (reference sequence). This CDR3 has 11 amino acids. Trimming pared 3 bases from V and 5 bases from J, leaving 5 bases between. The CDR3 DNA sequence: TGTGCCTGGAGCGCAAACAATGAGCAGTTCTTC. Its protein is CAWSANNEQFF.

The gene calls are TRBV5-1 and TRBJ1-1; 8 positions match TRBD1. This CDR3 contains 15 residues. The V gene end was trimmed by 4 bases and the J gene end by 0 bases; junction bases not matched to a gene: 5. CDR1 and CDR2 from the germline V gene are SGHRS and YFSETQ. The chain's CDR3 is CASSQRTGMNTEAFF. CDR3 sequence (DNA): TGCGCCAGCAGCCAAAGGACAGGGATGAACACTGAAGCTTTCTTT.

The chain uses TRBV2 and TRBJ2-5; the D gene is possibly TRBD2 (6 bases). This CDR3 is 12 amino acids long. Trimming removed 8 bases from V and 5 bases from J, with 12 bases in between. Germline CDR1 reads SNHLY; CDR2 reads FYNNEI. CDR3 bases: TGTGCCAGCGGCAGGGCGGGGGAGACCCAGTACTTC. This sequence encodes CASGRAGETQYF.

In its sample, this clone was seen once. The rearrangement uses TRBV7-3 and TRBJ2-1, with TRBD2 matching 8 bases. Germline V gene sequence: CDR1 SGHTA, CDR2 FQGTGA. The ends lost 1 base at V and 5 bases at J; junction bases unmatched: 7. The CDR3 spans 16 residues. The CDR3 DNA follows: TGTGCCAGCAGCTTAAAGCTAGCGGGTCGTAACAATGAGCAGTTCTTC. This sequence encodes CASSLKLAGRNNEQFF.

The chain recombines TRBV7-2 with TRBJ2-4; TRBD2 agrees at 12 bases. CDR1 SGHTA and CDR2 FQGNSA come from the germline V gene. This CDR3 contains 17 residues. Trimming took 1 base from V and 7 from J; bases not matched to a gene: 8. The DNA of the CDR3 is TGTGCCAGCAGCTTAGAGAGTGGAGGACTAGCGGGGAACATTCAGTACTTC. It translates to CASSLESGGLAGNIQYF.

The chain has TRBV30 and TRBJ2-7; possibly TRBD1 for D (6 bases). The V and J ends lost 0 bases and 5 bases respectively, with 11 bases between them. This CDR3 spans 13 amino acids. Germline V gene sequence: CDR1 GTSNPN, CDR2 SVGIG (reference sequence). The CDR3 loop reads CAWSVPGDHEQYF. The DNA of the CDR3 is TGTGCCTGGAGTGTACCAGGGGACCACGAGCAGTACTTC.

The chain is built from TRBV11-3 and TRBJ1-1, with 10 bases matching TRBD1. CDR3 length: 16 residues. Losses at the gene ends were 5 bases for V and 0 bases for J; bases not matched to a gene: 6. Germline-derived CDR1 and CDR2 are SGHNT and YENEEA. The CDR3 DNA is TGTGCCAGCAGCCCGGGACAGGGGCTTCTGAACACTGAAGCTTTCTTT. Protein product: CASSPGQGLLNTEAFF.

This clone was observed a handful of times. The V and J genes are TRBV2 and TRBJ1-5; D not resolved. V lost 3 bases to trimming and J lost 3 bases, with 15 bases between them. The CDR3 covers 16 residues. The germline CDR1 and CDR2 sequences are SNHLY and FYNNEI. CDR3 sequence reads: CASSDSGRIVNQPQHF. CDR3 coding DNA: TGTGCCAGCAGTGACTCGGGCAGGATCGTCAATCAGCCCCAGCATTTT.

This chain joins TRBV11-2 and TRBJ2-3; D is ambiguous. Trimming stripped 2 bases from V and 2 bases from J, with 5 bases between. The CDR3 has 13 residues. Per germline, CDR1 SGHAT and CDR2 FQNNGV. This chain's CDR3 is CASSLSPTDTQYF. CDR3 in DNA: TGTGCCAGCAGCTTAAGTCCCACAGATACGCAGTATTTT.

The chain recombines TRBV29-1 with TRBJ2-7, with a tentative D call TRBD1 (5 bases). The CDR3 covers 12 residues. Germline V CDR1 and CDR2: SQVTM, ANQGSEA. The ends were cut back, 5 bases at V and 1 base at J, with 9 bases in the middle. CDR3 protein: CSVNQGSYEQYF. In DNA, the CDR3 is TGCAGCGTTAATCAGGGTTCCTACGAGCAGTACTTC.

The chain combines TRBV6-2 or TRBV6-3 with TRBJ2-3; 9 bases align to TRBD2. The germline CDR1 and CDR2 sequences are MNHEY and SVGEGT. With V trimmed by 2 bases and J by 1 base, 10 bases remained unmatched. CDR3 length: 18 residues. DNA of the CDR3: TGTGCCAGCAGTTACGAACTTGTGACTAGCGGACGCACAGATACGCAGTATTTT. It codes for CASSYELVTSGRTDTQYF.

The chain is built from TRBV3-1 (or the pseudogene TRBV3-2) and TRBJ2-1, with 9 bases matching TRBD2. V lost 4 bases, J lost 2 bases, and 6 bases stayed unmatched. The CDR3 is made up of 16 amino acids. CDR1 is LGHDT, CDR2 YNNKEL, per germline (reference sequence). The CDR3 region has the DNA TGTGCCAGCAGCCCCCTAGTAGCGGGAGCCTACAATGAGCAGTTCTTC. Translating it yields CASSPLVAGAYNEQFF.